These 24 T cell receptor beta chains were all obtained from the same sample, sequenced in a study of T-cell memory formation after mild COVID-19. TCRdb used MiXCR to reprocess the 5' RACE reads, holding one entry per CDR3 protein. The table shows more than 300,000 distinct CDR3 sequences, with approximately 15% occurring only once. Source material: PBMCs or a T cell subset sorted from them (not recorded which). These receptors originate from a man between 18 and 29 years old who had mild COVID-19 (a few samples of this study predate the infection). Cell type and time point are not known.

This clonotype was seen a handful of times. CDR3 DNA: TGTGCCAGCACTCTACTACCCCAGGGGAACACTGAAGCTTTCTTT. As protein: CASTLLPQGNTEAFF. V is TRBV28 and J is TRBJ1-1, with D perhaps TRBD1 (5 bases). The germline V and J ends were trimmed by 7 bases and 1 base, with 16 bases remaining between them. This CDR3 is built from 15 residues. Germline V gene lookup returns CDR1 MDHEN and CDR2 SYDVKM.

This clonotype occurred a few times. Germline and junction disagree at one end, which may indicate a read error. The chain's CDR3 is CASSLGPGPHF. CDR3 in DNA: TGTGCCAGCAGTTTAGGGCCCGGGCCCCATTTT. The chain joins TRBV12-3 or TRBV12-4 to TRBJ2-3; no clear D gene. The CDR3 has 11 residues.

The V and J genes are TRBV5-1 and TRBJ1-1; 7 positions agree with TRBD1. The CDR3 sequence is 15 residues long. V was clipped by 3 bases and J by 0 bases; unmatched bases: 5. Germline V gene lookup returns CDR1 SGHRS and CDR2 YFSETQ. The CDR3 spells CASSSSTGLNTEAFF. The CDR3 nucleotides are TGCGCCAGCAGCTCCTCGACAGGGCTGAACACTGAAGCTTTCTTT.

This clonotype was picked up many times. As DNA, the CDR3 is TGCAGTGCAAAGACAGGGGTCAATCAGCCCCAGCATTTT. It translates to CSAKTGVNQPQHF. The chain has TRBV20-1 and TRBJ1-5, with TRBD1 identical over 8 bases. With 6 bases clipped from V and 3 bases from J, the junction kept 4 bases outside the gene matches. CDR3 length: 13 residues. Germline V CDR1 and CDR2: DFQATT, SNEGSKA (reference sequence).

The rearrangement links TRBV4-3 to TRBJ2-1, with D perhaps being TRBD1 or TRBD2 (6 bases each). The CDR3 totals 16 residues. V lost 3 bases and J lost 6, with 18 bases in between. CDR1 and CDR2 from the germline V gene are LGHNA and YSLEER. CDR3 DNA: TGCGCCAGCAGCCAGTCGTTGGGGGGCGCCTCCAATGAGCAGTTCTTC. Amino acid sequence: CASSQSLGGASNEQFF.

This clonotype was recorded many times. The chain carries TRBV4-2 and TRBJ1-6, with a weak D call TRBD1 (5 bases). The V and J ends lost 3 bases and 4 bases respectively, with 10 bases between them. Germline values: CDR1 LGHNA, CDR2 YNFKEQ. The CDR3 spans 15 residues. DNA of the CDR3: TGTGCCAGCAGCCACACCTCAGGGTATAATTCACCCCTCCACTTT. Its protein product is CASSHTSGYNSPLHF.

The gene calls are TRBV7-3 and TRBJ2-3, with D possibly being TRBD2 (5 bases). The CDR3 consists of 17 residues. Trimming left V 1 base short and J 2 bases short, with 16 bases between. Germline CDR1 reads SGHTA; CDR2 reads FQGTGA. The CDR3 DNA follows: TGTGCCAGCAGCTTAAGGGGTCGGGGAGCTCTCACAGATACGCAGTATTTT. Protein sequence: CASSLRGRGALTDTQYF.

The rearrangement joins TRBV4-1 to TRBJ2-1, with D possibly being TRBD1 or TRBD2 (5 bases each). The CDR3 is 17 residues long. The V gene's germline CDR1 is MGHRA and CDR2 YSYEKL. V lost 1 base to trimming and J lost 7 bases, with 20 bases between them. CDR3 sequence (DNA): TGCGCCAGCAGCCAAGCGGGAACCGGGACCCTTAGAAATGAGCAGTTCTTC. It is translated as CASSQAGTGTLRNEQFF.

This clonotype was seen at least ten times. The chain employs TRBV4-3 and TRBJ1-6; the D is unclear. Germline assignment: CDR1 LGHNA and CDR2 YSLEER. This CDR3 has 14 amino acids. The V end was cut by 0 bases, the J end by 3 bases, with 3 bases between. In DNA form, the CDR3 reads TGCGCCAGCAGCCAAGAGGACTATAATTCACCCCTCCACTTT. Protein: CASSQEDYNSPLHF.

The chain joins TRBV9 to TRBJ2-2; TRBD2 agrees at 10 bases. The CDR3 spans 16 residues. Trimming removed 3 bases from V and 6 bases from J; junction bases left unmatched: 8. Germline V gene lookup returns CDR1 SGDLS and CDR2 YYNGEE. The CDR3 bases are TGTGCCAGCAGCGCGTTACTAGCGGGGATCCCCGGGGAGCTGTTTTTT. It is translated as CASSALLAGIPGELFF.

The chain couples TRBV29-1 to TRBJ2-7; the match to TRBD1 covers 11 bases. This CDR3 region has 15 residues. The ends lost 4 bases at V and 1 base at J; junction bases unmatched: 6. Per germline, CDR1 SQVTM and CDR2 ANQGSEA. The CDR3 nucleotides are TGCAGCGTTGCTACGGGGACAGGGGGGTCCTACGAGCAGTACGTC. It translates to CSVATGTGGSYEQYV.

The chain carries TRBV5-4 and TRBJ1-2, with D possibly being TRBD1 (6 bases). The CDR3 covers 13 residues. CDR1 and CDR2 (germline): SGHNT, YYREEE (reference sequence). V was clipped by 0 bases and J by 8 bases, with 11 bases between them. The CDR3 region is CASSLGQVTGYTF. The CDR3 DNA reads TGTGCCAGCAGCTTGGGACAGGTAACCGGCTACACCTTC.

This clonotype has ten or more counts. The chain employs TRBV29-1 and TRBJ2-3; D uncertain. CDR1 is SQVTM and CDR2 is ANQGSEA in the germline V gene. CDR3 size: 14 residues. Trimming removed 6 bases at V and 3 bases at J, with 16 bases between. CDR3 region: CSVLPGDQTDTQYF. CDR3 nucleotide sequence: TGCAGCGTCCTTCCTGGAGACCAGACAGATACGCAGTATTTT.

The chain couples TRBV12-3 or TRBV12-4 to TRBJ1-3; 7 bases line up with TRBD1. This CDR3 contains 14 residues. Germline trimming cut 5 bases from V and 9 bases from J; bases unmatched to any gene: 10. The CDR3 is CASSNRQGGGTIYF. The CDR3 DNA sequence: TGTGCCAGCAGTAACAGACAGGGTGGAGGCACCATATATTTT.

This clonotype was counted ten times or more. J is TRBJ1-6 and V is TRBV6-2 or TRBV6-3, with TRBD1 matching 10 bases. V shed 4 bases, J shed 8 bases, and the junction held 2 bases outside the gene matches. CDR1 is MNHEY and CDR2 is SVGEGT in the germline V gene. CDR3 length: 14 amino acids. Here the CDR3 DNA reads TGTGCCAGCAGTTCCGGGACAGGGGATTCACCCCTCCACTTT. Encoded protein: CASSSGTGDSPLHF.

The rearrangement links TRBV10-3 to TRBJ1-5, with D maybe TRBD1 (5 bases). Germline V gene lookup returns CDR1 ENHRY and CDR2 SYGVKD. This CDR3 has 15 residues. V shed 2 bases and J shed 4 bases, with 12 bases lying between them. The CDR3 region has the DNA TGTGCCATCAGTGAGCGTAGGGACGGGAATCAGCCCCAGCATTTT. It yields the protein CAISERRDGNQPQHF.

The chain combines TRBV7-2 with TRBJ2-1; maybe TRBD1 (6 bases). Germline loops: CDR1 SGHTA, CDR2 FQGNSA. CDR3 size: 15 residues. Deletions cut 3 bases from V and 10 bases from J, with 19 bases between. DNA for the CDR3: TGTGCCAGCAGCTTGAGGGGGTATAGGGGCCAAGAGCAGTTCTTC. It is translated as CASSLRGYRGQEQFF. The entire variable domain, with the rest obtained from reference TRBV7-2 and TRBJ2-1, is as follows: GAGVSQSPSNKVTEKGKDVELRCDPISGHTALYWYRQSLGQGLEFLIYFQGNSAPDKSGLPSDRFSAERTGGSVSTLTIQRTQQEDSAVYLCASSLRGYRGQEQFFGPGTRLTVL.

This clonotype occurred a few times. CDR3 in DNA: TGTGCCAGCAGCTTGATAGCGGGGGTTACCGAGCAGTTCTTC. Its translation is CASSLIAGVTEQFF. The chain employs TRBV7-2 and TRBJ2-1; 9 nucleotides line up with TRBD2. J was trimmed by 10 bases and V by 3 bases; bases with no gene match: 7. Germline V gene data show CDR1 as SGHTA and CDR2 as FQGNSA. The CDR3 covers 14 residues.

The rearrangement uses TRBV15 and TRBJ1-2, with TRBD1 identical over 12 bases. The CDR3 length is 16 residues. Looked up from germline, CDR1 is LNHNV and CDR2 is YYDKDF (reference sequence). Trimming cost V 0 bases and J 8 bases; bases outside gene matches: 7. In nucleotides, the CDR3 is TGTGCCACCAGCAGAGACCACGCCGGGACAGGGGGCGGCTACACCTTC. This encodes CATSRDHAGTGGGYTF.

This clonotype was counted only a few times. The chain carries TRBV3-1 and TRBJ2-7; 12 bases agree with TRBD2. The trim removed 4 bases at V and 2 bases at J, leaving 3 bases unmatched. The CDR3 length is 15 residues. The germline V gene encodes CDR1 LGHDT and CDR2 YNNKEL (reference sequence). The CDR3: CASSPRTSGAYEQYF. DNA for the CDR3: TGTGCCAGCAGCCCCCGGACTAGCGGGGCCTACGAGCAGTACTTC.

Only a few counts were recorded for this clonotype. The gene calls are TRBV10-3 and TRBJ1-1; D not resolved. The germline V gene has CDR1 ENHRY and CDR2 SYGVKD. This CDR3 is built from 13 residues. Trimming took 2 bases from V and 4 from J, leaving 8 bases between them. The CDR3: CAISEPTSTEAFF. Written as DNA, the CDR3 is TGTGCCATCAGTGAGCCGACAAGCACTGAAGCTTTCTTT.

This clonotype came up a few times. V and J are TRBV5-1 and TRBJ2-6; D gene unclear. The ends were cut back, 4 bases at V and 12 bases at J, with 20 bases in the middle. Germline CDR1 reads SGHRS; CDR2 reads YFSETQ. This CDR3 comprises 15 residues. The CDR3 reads CASSLLSVGNTVLTF. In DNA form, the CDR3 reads TGCGCCAGCAGCCTGCTATCGGTCGGCAATACCGTCCTGACTTTC.

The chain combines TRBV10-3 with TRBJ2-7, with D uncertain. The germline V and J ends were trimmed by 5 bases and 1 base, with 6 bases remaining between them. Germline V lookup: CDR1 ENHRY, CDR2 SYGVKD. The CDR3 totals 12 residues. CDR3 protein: CAISRESYEQYV. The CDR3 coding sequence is TGTGCCATCAGTAGGGAATCCTACGAGCAGTACGTC.

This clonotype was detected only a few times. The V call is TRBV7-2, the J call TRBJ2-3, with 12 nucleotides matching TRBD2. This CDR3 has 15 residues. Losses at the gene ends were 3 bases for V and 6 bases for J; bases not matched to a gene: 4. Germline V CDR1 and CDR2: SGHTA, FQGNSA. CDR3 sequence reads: CASSFGLAGWDTQYF. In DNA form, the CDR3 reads TGTGCCAGCAGCTTTGGACTAGCGGGGTGGGATACGCAGTATTTT. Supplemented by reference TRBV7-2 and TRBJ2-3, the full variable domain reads GAGVSQSPSNKVTEKGKDVELRCDPISGHTALYWYRQSLGQGLEFLIYFQGNSAPDKSGLPSDRFSAERTGGSVSTLTIQRTQQEDSAVYLCASSFGLAGWDTQYFGPGTRLTVL.